This T cell receptor beta chain was obtained from a study of blood T cell repertoires in COVID-19. Overall study: Acute and convalescent COVID-19 specimens originated in the United States, Italy and Spain. T cells, B-cell-depleted T cells, or PBMCs provided the cDNA or gDNA that served as material.

Produced via immunoSEQ multiplex PCR; TCRdb's table is partial and in-frame only. This table holds roughly 250,000 clones, over 75% found once. Trimming shortened V by 2 bases and J by 4 bases, and 12 bases separated the two germline ends. There are 15 residues in the CDR3. Looked up from germline, CDR1 is MNHEY and CDR2 is SVGAGI. The sample taken for sequencing was peripheral blood. The genes are TRBV6-5 and TRBJ2-1, with a weak D call TRBD2 (6 bases). This sequence originates from a human donor in a cohort sampled during active COVID-19. The CDR3 bases are TGTGCCAGCAGTTACCGGAGGGCGACTTACAATGAGCAGTTCTTC. Translating gives CASSYRRATYNEQFF.